These 20 T cell receptor gamma chains came from one sample sequenced in a study of γδ T cells in repeated Plasmodium falciparum infection. TCRdb made new clone calls on the multiplex PCR reads using CATT. The sample includes 25,000 to 35,000 gamma-chain clones, 1.4% to 1.5% of them seen just once. Flow sorting of PBMC yielded separate Vgamma9/Vdelta2+ and Vdelta2-negative gammadelta T cell populations for bulk repertoire analysis. The sample comprised gamma-delta T cells from blood. The receptors were gathered from a pool of human donors (malaria-infected and uninfected, not separated).

This clone was counted only a few times. The protein TCRdb gives is from a much larger clone and does not agree with this DNA's translation at residue 9, likely a read error; the protein shown here comes from the DNA. The chain couples TRGV3 to TRGJ1 or TRGJ2. TCRdb offers no J gene call, so here the DNA was matched to germline to obtain one. CDR1 is VTNTFY, CDR2 YDVSTARD, per germline (reference sequence). The CDR3 length is 13 residues. V lost 0 bases and J lost 9; bases outside the gene matches: 8. CDR3 protein: CATWDRPRLKKLF. DNA for the CDR3: TGTGCCACCTGGGACAGGCCACGCCTTAAGAAACTCTTT.

This clone was counted many times. The J gene is TRGJ1 or TRGJ2, the V gene TRGV2. Trimming cost V 1 base and J 8 bases; bases outside gene matches: 5. Germline-derived CDR1 and CDR2 are EGSNGY and YDSYNSKV. This CDR3 has 12 residues. CDR3 nucleotide sequence: TGTGCCACCTGGGACGGAGATAATAAGAAACTCTTT. Translating gives CATWDGDNKKLF.

This clone appeared many times. TCRdb assigns this DNA the protein of a much larger clone, which departs from its translation at residue 8; this likely reflects a read error, and the protein shown comes from translating the DNA. The chain carries TRGV8 and TRGJ1 or TRGJ2. V shed 5 bases, J shed 12 bases, and the junction held 10 bases outside the gene matches. CDR3 size: 11 residues. Germline lookup yields CDR1 VENAVY and CDR2 YDSYNSRV. The CDR3: CATWGRTRKLF. The CDR3 nucleotides are TGTGCCACCTGGGGCCGAACGAGGAAACTCTTT.

This clone has at least ten counts. This likely traces to a read error, being one base from a far larger clone. This sample includes further DNA sequences coding for the same CDR3. The chain couples TRGV9 to TRGJP. The CDR3 is made up of 19 amino acids. Germline assignment: CDR1 GITISATS and CDR2 ISYDGTV (reference sequence). The CDR3 spells CALWEAISSSQLGKKIKVF. The CDR3 bases are TGTGCCTTGTGGGAGGCCATCTCTTCCTCGCAGTTGGGCAAAAAGATCAAGGTATTT.

This clone was seen more than once but under ten times. Translating this DNA gives a protein that differs at residue 3 from the TCRdb one, which belongs to a much larger clone; a read error is likely, and the protein shown is this translation. The chain combines TRGV5 with TRGJ1 or TRGJ2. Germline-derived CDR1 and CDR2 are VINAFY and YDVSNSKD. The CDR3 has 13 residues. CDR3 region: CAAWDRHHYKKLF. In nucleotides, the CDR3 is TGTGCCGCCTGGGACAGGCACCATTATAAGAAACTCTTT.

There are many counts of this clone. This likely traces to a read error, being one base from a far larger clone. The chain has TRGV9 and TRGJP. After removal of 2 bases from V and 12 bases from J, the junction contained 19 bases not matched to a gene. CDR1 is GITISATS, CDR2 ISYDGTV, per germline (reference sequence). CDR3 size: 19 residues. CDR3 sequence (DNA): TGTGCCTTGTGGGAGGCCATCTCTTCCTCGCAGTCGGGCAAAAAAATCAAGGTATTT. It translates to CALWEAISSSQSGKKIKVF.

This clone was seen ten or more times. The CDR3 DNA reads TGTGCCACCTGGATCCTTGGGTGGTTCAAGATATTT. Encoded protein: CATWILGWFKIF. The gene calls are TRGV2 and TRGJP1. Germline lookup yields CDR1 EGSNGY and CDR2 YDSYNSKV. Trimming removed 6 bases from V and 11 bases from J; junction bases left unmatched: 9. This CDR3 contains 12 residues.

This clone was counted between two and nine times. This sequence is one base from a far larger clone and is likely a read error. At the DNA level, this CDR3 is encoded by other sequences in the same sample as well. J gene calling gave no result, while the V gene is TRGV9. Germline loops: CDR1 GITISATS, CDR2 ISYDGTV (reference sequence). This CDR3 comprises 18 residues. The CDR3 sequence is CALWEVSQGLSNYYKKLF. CDR3 sequence (DNA): TGTGCCTTGTGGGAGGTATCCCAAGGGCTATCGAATTATTATAAGAAACTTTTT.

This clone was seen ten or more times. TCRdb attributes to this sequence the protein of a much larger clone, which differs from the DNA translation at residue 13; a read error is likely, and the protein displayed is translated from the DNA. The rearrangement links TRGV9 to TRGJP. The J gene was missing in TCRdb and was found by matching the end of the DNA to germline. Germline V gene sequence: CDR1 GITISATS, CDR2 ISYDGTV (reference sequence). CDR3 length equals 17 residues. CDR3 bases: TGTGCCTTGTGGGAGGTATTAAGAGAGTTGGGCAAAGAAATCAAGGTATTT. Encoded protein: CALWEVLRELGKEIKVF.

The sample holds many counts of this clone. The sample has other DNA sequences that encode this CDR3 too. The chain carries TRGV2 and TRGJ1 or TRGJ2. In the absence of a J gene in TCRdb, the DNA was matched to germline to assign it here. The CDR3 runs to 13 residues. Germline V gene data show CDR1 as EGSNGY and CDR2 as YDSYNSKV. Losses at the gene ends were 1 base for V and 7 bases for J; bases not matched to a gene: 7. Written as DNA, the CDR3 is TGTGCCACCTGGGACGGCCAGGGGTATAAGAAACTCTTT. It codes for CATWDGQGYKKLF.

For this clone: The protein that TCRdb holds for this DNA derives from a much larger clone and differs from the translated DNA at residue 4, which likely indicates a read error; the protein shown here is translated from the DNA. V usage is TRGV4 and J usage is TRGJ1 or TRGJ2. This CDR3 has 11 amino acids. Germline CDR1 EGSTGY, CDR2 YDSYTSSV. CDR3 bases: TGTGCCACCCGGGATGGGCCTGGGAAACTCTTT. Translated, it gives CATRDGPGKLF.

This clone was detected many times. A far larger clone is a single base away, which makes a read error likely. Other DNA sequences from this sample encode an identical CDR3 as well. V is TRGV9 and J is TRGJP. Here the J gene came from matching the DNA to germline, since TCRdb omits it. The CDR3 extends over 20 amino acids. Germline V gene data show CDR1 as GITISATS and CDR2 as ISYDGTV (reference sequence). CDR3 region: CALWEVPTWEKELGKKIKVF. The CDR3 DNA reads TGTGCCCTGTGGGAGGTCCCAACCTGGGAGAAAGAGTTGGGCAAAAAAATCAAGGTATTT.

This clone was found many times. The protein given by TCRdb reflects a much larger clone and differs at residue 6 from this DNA's translation, likely from a read error; the protein shown is the DNA's translation. The rearrangement joins TRGV9 to TRGJP. V dropped 5 bases and J dropped 7; count of bases not matched to a gene: 5. Germline loops: CDR1 GITISATS, CDR2 ISYDGTV (reference sequence). The length of the CDR3 is 15 residues. The CDR3 nucleotides are TGTGCCTTGTGGGCGGCTGAGTTGGGCAAAAAAATCAAGGTATTT. Translating gives CALWAAELGKKIKVF.

This clone was seen repeatedly, ten times or more. The V and J genes are TRGV9 and TRGJP. Germline-derived CDR1 and CDR2 are GITISATS and ISYDGTV (reference sequence). The trim removed 0 bases at V and 9 bases at J, leaving 11 bases unmatched. The CDR3 length is 18 residues. CDR3 DNA sequence: TGTGCCTTGTGGGAGGTGCAAGGGTCCCGGTTGGGCAAAAAAATCAAGGTATTT. This codes for CALWEVQGSRLGKKIKVF.

A few counts support this clone. TCRdb assigns this DNA the protein of a much larger clone, which departs from its translation at residue 7; this likely reflects a read error, and the protein shown comes from translating the DNA. This sequence joins TRGV3 and TRGJ1 or TRGJ2. The J gene is not listed in TCRdb, so it was assigned here from a DNA match to germline. This CDR3 region has 12 residues. CDR1 is VTNTFY, CDR2 YDVSTARD, per germline (reference sequence). Germline trimming cut 0 bases from V and 11 bases from J; bases unmatched to any gene: 7. CDR3 sequence (DNA): TGTGCCACCTGGGACAGGTCCAATGAGAAACTCTTT. It specifies CATWDRSNEKLF.

The table lists this clone with many counts. TCRdb's protein for this DNA is that of a much larger clone and differs from the translation at residue 8, likely a read error; the protein shown is the DNA translation. For the V gene the call is TRGV9; the J gene has no call. Germline CDR1 reads GITISATS; CDR2 reads ISYDGTV (reference sequence). There are 10 residues in the CDR3. CDR3 nucleotide sequence: TGTGCCTTGTGGGAGTTCGAGATACTCTTT. Its translation: CALWEFEILF.

As regards this clone: The TCRdb protein, from a much larger clone, departs from this DNA's translation at residue 11, likely by read error; the protein shown derives from the DNA. The V gene is TRGV9; the J gene was not called. Germline values: CDR1 GITISATS, CDR2 ISYDGTV (reference sequence). The CDR3 runs 13 residues. CDR3 nucleotide sequence: TGTGCCTTGTGGGATCGGGTTTCTTATAAGGAACTCTTT. Translation: CALWDRVSYKELF.

This clone showed up many times. A far more abundant clone sits one base away, making this likely a read error. Other nucleotide sequences in the sample specify the same CDR3. V is TRGV9 and J is TRGJ1 or TRGJ2. Assignment of the J gene here rests on matching the DNA to germline, because TCRdb gives none. Germline CDR1 is GITISATS and CDR2 is ISYDGTV (reference sequence). CDR3 size: 14 residues. The CDR3 protein is CALWEGENYYKKLF. CDR3 bases: TGTGCTTTGTGGGAGGGGGAGAATTATTATAAGAAACTCTTT.

Details on this clone: Translating this DNA gives a protein that differs at residue 12 from the TCRdb one, which belongs to a much larger clone; a read error is likely, and the protein shown is this translation. The chain has TRGV9 and TRGJP. The J gene, absent from TCRdb, was called here by matching the DNA to germline. The CDR3 is 17 residues long. The germline CDR1 and CDR2 sequences are GITISATS and ISYDGTV (reference sequence). This CDR3 is CALWEPIQELGRKIKVF. The CDR3 DNA reads TGTGCCTTGTGGGAGCCTATACAAGAGTTGGGCAGAAAAATCAAGGTATTT.

This clone was recorded a few times. TCRdb's listed protein matches a much larger clone and diverges from this DNA's translation at residue 9, likely through a read error; the protein shown comes from the DNA. The rearrangement joins TRGV9 to TRGJ1 or TRGJ2. The J gene is absent in TCRdb and was assigned here via DNA matching to germline. CDR3 size: 13 residues. Germline assignment: CDR1 GITISATS and CDR2 ISYDGTV (reference sequence). The CDR3 nucleotides read TGTGCCTTGTGGGGTCAGAGTTATTGTAAGAAACTCTTT. As protein: CALWGQSYCKKLF.